The 29 T cell receptor beta chains presented below share a single source sample, sequenced in a study of T cell responses to AZD1222 COVID-19 vaccine. TCRdb's copy holds only in-frame clones and misses some; the assay was immunoSEQ multiplex PCR. This table holds 140,000 to 150,000 clones, roughly 89% found once. The starting material was peripheral blood, obtained 28 days after the second AZD1222 dose. Every receptor here comes from an adult who received the AZD1222 COVID-19 vaccine.

This clone was found a few times. The chain combines TRBV10-3 with TRBJ1-1; D is uncertain. From germline, CDR1 is ENHRY and CDR2 SYGVKD. The CDR3 runs 18 residues. V lost 4 bases and J 0 bases, leaving 21 bases between the germline ends. The CDR3, as DNA: TGTGCCATCAGTGGGACTCTGGGCGGAGGGTCGTTGAACACTGAAGCTTTCTTT. Its protein is CAISGTLGGGSLNTEAFF.

V gene TRBV12-3 or TRBV12-4 combines with J gene TRBJ1-2; the D is unclear. Deletions cut 3 bases from V and 6 bases from J, with 11 bases between. CDR3 length: 13 amino acids. CDR3 protein: CASSFTGLNGYTF. CDR3 nucleotides: TGTGCCAGCAGTTTTACCGGGTTGAATGGCTACACCTTC.

The chain combines TRBV11-1 with TRBJ2-1, with D perhaps assigned TRBD1 or TRBD2 (6 bases each). CDR1 and CDR2 from the germline V gene are SGHAT and FQDESV (reference sequence). This CDR3 has 15 residues. Between the trimmed V and J ends, which lost 1 base and 2 bases, there was a span of 9 bases. CDR3: CASSLVGGTYNEQFF. CDR3 nucleotide sequence: TGTGCCAGCAGCTTAGTGGGGGGCACCTACAATGAGCAGTTCTTC.

The chain is built from TRBV7-9 and TRBJ1-2, with unresolved D. The V end was cut by 8 bases, the J end by 3 bases, with 13 bases between. The CDR3 is 13 amino acids. Germline values: CDR1 SEHNR, CDR2 FQNEAQ (reference sequence). CDR3 in amino acids: CASGSGIYYGYTF. The CDR3 bases are TGTGCCAGCGGGTCTGGGATTTACTATGGCTACACCTTC.

This sequence joins TRBV27 and TRBJ2-7; no firm D call. Looked up from germline, CDR1 is MNHEY and CDR2 is SMNVEV (reference sequence). Trimming removed 1 base from V and 5 bases from J, with 9 bases in between. The CDR3 covers 13 residues. Here the CDR3 reads CASSLWSDDEQYF. In nucleotides, the CDR3 is TGTGCCAGCAGTTTATGGTCTGACGACGAGCAGTACTTC.

The chain has TRBV6-1 and TRBJ1-1; D may be TRBD1 (5 bases). The CDR3 totals 14 residues. CDR1 MNHNS and CDR2 SASEGT come from the germline V gene. Between the trimmed V and J ends, which lost 2 bases and 4 bases, there was a span of 11 bases. As DNA, the CDR3 is TGTGCCAGCAGTGAATCAGGGTCGGGCACTGAAGCTTTCTTT. Its translation is CASSESGSGTEAFF.

The genes are TRBV7-2 and TRBJ1-1, with D maybe TRBD1 (6 bases). The germline V gene encodes CDR1 SGHTA and CDR2 FQGNSA. The CDR3 consists of 13 residues. V dropped 11 bases and J dropped 1 base, with 14 bases sitting between them. The CDR3 region is CAGQWTANTEAFF. DNA of the CDR3: TGTGCCGGTCAGTGGACAGCGAACACTGAAGCTTTCTTT.

The rearrangement joins TRBV6-2 or TRBV6-3 to TRBJ2-3; 9 bases line up with TRBD2. Losses at the gene ends were 2 bases for V and 6 bases for J; bases not matched to a gene: 6. CDR3 length: 15 amino acids. Germline V gene sequence: CDR1 MNHEY, CDR2 SVGEGT. DNA of the CDR3: TGTGCCAGCAGTTACCGGGCTAGCGGGACGGATACGCAGTATTTT. As protein: CASSYRASGTDTQYF.

This clone has just one count. The chain carries TRBV12-3 or TRBV12-4 and TRBJ2-2; tentative D call: TRBD1 (5 bases). The CDR3 contains 13 residues. The V and J ends lost 5 bases and 8 bases respectively, with 12 bases between them. Written as DNA, the CDR3 is TGTGCCAGCAGTCAGACAGTGCGGGGGGAGCTGTTTTTT. Protein: CASSQTVRGELFF.

The chain is built from TRBV7-9 and TRBJ1-2; D unclear. In germline, CDR1 is SEHNR, CDR2 FQNEAQ (reference sequence). The CDR3 covers 17 residues. Between the trimmed V and J ends, which lost 5 bases and 4 bases, there was a span of 23 bases. As DNA, the CDR3 is TGTGCCAGCAGCCGGAGTAGGCCCGGTCAGCTCTCCTATGGCTACACCTTC. Translation: CASSRSRPGQLSYGYTF.

The chain recombines TRBV28 with TRBJ2-1; 10 nucleotides match TRBD1. Germline CDR1 is MDHEN and CDR2 is SYDVKM. The CDR3 is made up of 15 amino acids. The junction had 2 bases not matched to a gene; V was cut back by 6 bases and J by 0 bases. The CDR3 nucleotides are TGTGCCAGCAGGGGGGACAGGGGCTCCTACAATGAGCAGTTCTTC. Protein sequence: CASRGDRGSYNEQFF. Full variable domain (rest looked up from reference TRBV28 and TRBJ2-1): DVKVTQSSRYLVKRTGEKVFLECVQDMDHENMFWYRQDPGLGLRLIYFSYDVKMKEKGDIPEGYSVSREKKERFSLILESASTNQTSMYLCASRGDRGSYNEQFFGPGTRLTVL.

The rearrangement joins TRBV5-8 to TRBJ1-1, with TRBD1 as a possible D gene (5 bases). The CDR3 spans 13 residues. The germline V and J ends were trimmed by 0 bases and 8 bases, with 11 bases remaining between them. Germline CDR1 is SGHTS and CDR2 is YDEGEE. CDR3 nucleotides: TGTGCCAGCAGCTTGGCCACAGACAGAGAAGCTTTCTTT. Translated, it gives CASSLATDREAFF.

The rearrangement joins TRBV9 to TRBJ1-6; 7 nucleotides match TRBD1. J lost 9 bases, V lost 4 bases, and 7 bases had no gene match. The CDR3 is 14 residues long. Germline values: CDR1 SGDLS, CDR2 YYNGEE. The CDR3 reads CASSPSDRVSPLHF. In DNA, the CDR3 is TGTGCCAGCAGCCCTAGTGACAGGGTTTCACCCCTCCACTTT. Complete variable domain (other parts from reference TRBV9 and TRBJ1-6): DSGVTQTPKHLITATGQRVTLRCSPRSGDLSVYWYQQSLDQGLQFLIQYYNGEERAKGNILERFSAQQFPDLHSELNLSSLELGDSALYFCASSPSDRVSPLHFGNGTRLTVT.

DNA for the CDR3: TGTGCCAGCAGCCAAGGGACTACCAAAAACATTCAGTACTTC. Protein product: CASSQGTTKNIQYF. V is TRBV4-2 and J is TRBJ2-4, with D perhaps matching TRBD2 (6 bases). Germline V gene sequence: CDR1 LGHNA, CDR2 YNFKEQ. The V end was cut by 1 base, the J end by 2 bases, with 6 bases between. The CDR3 has 14 residues.

This clone was detected a few times. The V gene is TRBV6-6, the J gene TRBJ1-5; D ambiguous. The CDR3 is 14 residues long. Trimming left V 4 bases short and J 7 bases short, with 14 bases between. Germline values: CDR1 MNHNY, CDR2 SVGAGI (reference sequence). The DNA for the CDR3 is TGTGCCAGCAGTTTCCGACCCCCGGACCAGCCCCAGCATTTT. This translates into CASSFRPPDQPQHF.

DNA of the CDR3: TGCGCCAGCAGCTTGGATTTCGAGACCCAGTACTTC. Translated, it gives CASSLDFETQYF. The gene calls are TRBV5-1 and TRBJ2-5; D is undetermined. Germline lookup yields CDR1 SGHRS and CDR2 YFSETQ. This CDR3 has 12 amino acids. Trimming shortened V by 0 bases and J by 5 bases, and 5 bases separated the two germline ends.

This chain links TRBV5-1 with TRBJ2-3; 7 bases agree with TRBD2. The CDR3 length is 17 residues. V lost 4 bases and J lost 0; bases outside the gene matches: 11. Germline CDR1 is SGHRS and CDR2 is YFSETQ. The CDR3 DNA sequence: TGCGCCAGCAGCGGAGGCATTAGCGGGCCTAGCACAGATACGCAGTATTTT. Translating gives CASSGGISGPSTDTQYF.

The rearrangement joins TRBV12-3 or TRBV12-4 to TRBJ1-1; the D is unclear. V was trimmed by 8 bases and J by 0 bases, leaving 10 bases between them. The CDR3 contains 13 residues. The CDR3 region has the DNA TGTGCCAGCTGTCTCCTTATGAACACTGAAGCTTTCTTT. This codes for CASCLLMNTEAFF.

The CDR3 reads CASSSTGTSGHNEQFF. Written as DNA, the CDR3 is TGTGCCAGCAGCTCCACCGGGACTAGCGGGCACAATGAGCAGTTCTTC. This rearrangement joins TRBV7-3 to TRBJ2-1; 12 nucleotides align to TRBD2. The CDR3 length is 16 residues. The V gene end was trimmed by 4 bases and the J gene end by 5 bases; junction bases not matched to a gene: 6. Germline V lookup: CDR1 SGHTA, CDR2 FQGTGA.

This rearrangement joins TRBV25-1 to TRBJ2-1; D not resolved. Germline CDR1 is MGHDK and CDR2 is SYGVNS. V shed 5 bases and J shed 6 bases, with 14 bases lying between them. The CDR3 length is 14 residues. The CDR3: CASSRSLGVNEQFF. CDR3 DNA: TGTGCCAGCAGTAGAAGCCTTGGCGTCAATGAGCAGTTCTTC.

This clone was seen a handful of times. The V call is TRBV28, the J call TRBJ1-4, with TRBD1 as a possible D gene (5 bases). Germline V lookup: CDR1 MDHEN, CDR2 SYDVKM. The CDR3 extends over 18 amino acids. Between the trimmed V and J ends, which lost 5 bases and 7 bases, there was a span of 26 bases. CDR3 amino acids: CASSPARVQGSAGEKLFF. CDR3 coding DNA: TGTGCCAGCAGTCCAGCCCGGGTGCAGGGCTCGGCGGGTGAAAAACTGTTTTTT.

The rearrangement links TRBV6-5 to TRBJ2-5; D call uncertain. The CDR3 is 14 amino acids. V was cut by 5 bases and J by 1 base, with 11 bases left in between. The V gene's germline CDR1 is MNHEY and CDR2 SVGAGI. The CDR3 DNA reads as TGTGCCAGCAGTACACCCGGCGGCCAAGAGACCCAGTACTTC. Protein sequence: CASSTPGGQETQYF.

V gene TRBV19 combines with J gene TRBJ2-1; TRBD2 matches at 7 bases. CDR3 length: 16 amino acids. CDR1 and CDR2 from the germline V gene are LNHDA and SQIVND (reference sequence). V gave up 3 bases and J gave up 7 bases; unmatched junction bases: 12. The CDR3 reads CASSILREGGYNEQFF. Here the CDR3 DNA reads TGTGCCAGTAGTATTCTGAGGGAGGGAGGTTATAATGAGCAGTTCTTC.

The gene calls are TRBV10-1 and TRBJ1-3; no clear D. The CDR3 loop spans 14 amino acids. V shed 8 bases and J shed 4 bases, with 15 bases lying between them. Germline-derived CDR1 and CDR2 are WNHNN and SYGVQD (reference sequence). The CDR3 sequence is CASPAAAGGNTIYF. DNA for the CDR3: TGCGCCAGCCCCGCCGCAGCAGGAGGAAACACCATATATTTT.

The rearrangement uses TRBV7-2 and TRBJ2-7; tentative D call: TRBD1 (5 bases). Germline V CDR1 and CDR2: SGHTA, FQGNSA. This CDR3 is 15 amino acids long. The ends were cut back, 5 bases at V and 7 bases at J, with 21 bases in the middle. CDR3 in DNA: TGTGCCAGCAGCCCCTACGCCTCCCCTGGGGCGGAGCAGTACTTC. Amino acid sequence: CASSPYASPGAEQYF.

The rearrangement uses TRBV5-4 and TRBJ2-5; no firm D call. Germline V gene sequence: CDR1 SGHNT, CDR2 YYREEE (reference sequence). The V and J ends lost 4 bases and 2 bases respectively, with 12 bases between them. The CDR3 sequence is 14 residues long. This CDR3 is CASSDPRRQETQYF. As DNA, the CDR3 is TGTGCCAGCAGCGACCCCAGGAGACAAGAGACCCAGTACTTC. Filled out from reference TRBV5-4 and TRBJ2-5, the complete variable domain reads ETGVTQSPTHLIKTRGQQVTLRCSSQSGHNTVSWYQQALGQGPQFIFQYYREEENGRGNFPPRFSGLQFPNYSSELNVNALELDDSALYLCASSDPRRQETQYFGPGTRLLVL.

There are a few counts of this clone. V is TRBV3-1 (or the pseudogene TRBV3-2) and J is TRBJ2-1, with 15 bases aligning to TRBD2. CDR3 length: 19 residues. V shed 3 bases, J shed 0 bases, and the junction held 6 bases outside the gene matches. Germline loops: CDR1 LGHDT, CDR2 YNNKEL (reference sequence). CDR3 in DNA: TGTGCCAGCAGCCACACCGGGACTAGCGGGAGGACCTCCTACAATGAGCAGTTCTTC. Its protein product is CASSHTGTSGRTSYNEQFF.

In its sample, this clone was seen a few times. The chain's CDR3 is CASTETGVRNNEQFF. Here the CDR3 DNA reads TGTGCCAGCACCGAGACAGGGGTTAGAAACAATGAGCAGTTCTTC. The V gene is TRBV6-5, the J gene TRBJ2-1; TRBD1 matches at 8 bases. V dropped 7 bases and J dropped 5; count of bases not matched to a gene: 10. This CDR3 has 15 residues. Looked up from germline, CDR1 is MNHEY and CDR2 is SVGAGI.

V is TRBV2 and J is TRBJ1-5; a possible D gene is TRBD1 (6 bases). The CDR3 has 13 residues. The germline CDR1 and CDR2 sequences are SNHLY and FYNNEI. Trimming pared 8 bases from V and 2 bases from J, leaving 10 bases between. The CDR3, as DNA: TGTGCCAGCCACAGGGTACGCAATCAGCCCCAGCATTTT. Translation gives CASHRVRNQPQHF.